A selection of T cell receptor beta chains follows, all from one sample in a study of blood T cell repertoires in COVID-19. This table comes from immunoSEQ multiplex PCR, and its TCRdb copy is limited to in-frame clones, with some not included. Here the sample spans some 310,000 clones, roughly 91% being singletons. The material sequenced was peripheral blood. Source of these receptors: a man aged 50 or older with active or convalescent COVID-19. The CDR3 runs from the conserved cysteine through the conserved F or W. The D gene is left open where the match is weak. Clone size is stated in some rows and not others, as once, few, many or a class when expanded.

cdr3_nt cdr3_aa v_call d_call clone_size j_call
TGTGCCAGCAGTGACAGTTTTGACACTGAAGCTTTCTTT CASSDSFDTEAFF TRBV6-1 . . TRBJ1-1
TGTGGAAGCGCGGGACAGGGAGAAAACACCATATATTTT CGSAGQGENTIYF TRBV19 TRBD1 . TRBJ1-3
TGTGCCTGGAGACAGGGCTATTCTGGAAACACCATATATTTT CAWRQGYSGNTIYF TRBV30 . . TRBJ1-3
TGTGCCAGCAGGGGGTGGAGGGGGCGTTATGGCTACACCTTC CASRGWRGRYGYTF TRBV6-5 TRBD1 . TRBJ1-2
TGTGCCAGCAGTTCCACCCTCCGGGGGGGGATGAGCACTGAAGCTTTCTTT CASSSTLRGGMSTEAFF TRBV27 . few TRBJ1-1
TGTGCCAGCAGCTCTAGGGGCCTCTTTCGCTACGAGCAGTACTTC CASSSRGLFRYEQYF TRBV11-2 . . TRBJ2-7
TGTGCCAGCAGTTACTCTCTGACTAGCGGGGGGGCCACAGATACGCAGTATTTT CASSYSLTSGGATDTQYF TRBV6-2/TRBV6-3 TRBD2 . TRBJ2-3
TGTGCCACCAGCAGCCCTCTAGCGGGAGTTCACGAGCAGTACTTC CATSSPLAGVHEQYF TRBV15 TRBD2 . TRBJ2-7
TGTGCCAGCAGCTTTCCAAATTCACCCCTCCACTTT CASSFPNSPLHF TRBV7-2 . . TRBJ1-6
TGTGCCAGCAGCCAATTAGCAGTGATGGAAGAGACCCAGTACTTC CASSQLAVMEETQYF TRBV6-2/TRBV6-3 . . TRBJ2-5
TGCGCCAGCAGCTCCCGGGGACAGGCCTTTAATTCACCCCTCCACTTT CASSSRGQAFNSPLHF TRBV5-1 TRBD1 few TRBJ1-6
TGTGCCAGCTCACCGGGACAGAGGGGCACTGAAGCTTTCTTT CASSPGQRGTEAFF TRBV18 TRBD1 . TRBJ1-1
TGCAGCGCTGCGCCGGGACAGGGGGCTTCCTACGAGCAGTACTTC CSAAPGQGASYEQYF TRBV29-1 TRBD1 . TRBJ2-7
TGTGCCAGCGGAGACAGCCCTGGGGAGACCCAGTACTTC CASGDSPGETQYF TRBV2 . . TRBJ2-5
TGTGCCAGCAGCTCGGGGACATCCACCTACGAGCAGTACTTC CASSSGTSTYEQYF TRBV5-5 . . TRBJ2-7
TGTGCCAGCAGTGACGCAACGGGGAACACTGAAGCTTTCTTT CASSDATGNTEAFF TRBV6-1 . . TRBJ1-1
TGTGCCAGCAGTTCGCACAGGGTAGGCCAGCCCCAGCATTTT CASSSHRVGQPQHF TRBV27 . . TRBJ1-5
TGTGCCAGCAGCAAAAAGATAGGGGGCAATCAGCCCCAGCATTTT CASSKKIGGNQPQHF TRBV21-1 . . TRBJ1-5
TGTGCCAGCAGCTTCTCAGGACAGGAGAATGAAAAACTGTTTTTT CASSFSGQENEKLFF TRBV11-2 TRBD1 . TRBJ1-4
TGCGCCAGCAGCGTGGGACAGGGTAAAGAGACCCAGTACTTC CASSVGQGKETQYF TRBV5-1 TRBD1 . TRBJ2-5
TGTGCCAGCAGCTTTTCCCCAACCGGGACAGCGTGTTATGGCTACACCTTC CASSFSPTGTACYGYTF TRBV12-1 . . TRBJ1-2
TGCGCCAGCAGCTTGGCGACTGTCAATGAGCAGTTCTTC CASSLATVNEQFF TRBV5-1 . . TRBJ2-1
TGTGCCAGCAGTGAGGGAGCGGGGTACTACGAGCAGTACTTC CASSEGAGYYEQYF TRBV2 TRBD2 . TRBJ2-7
TGTGCCAGCACCGGGGACAGGCAAGAGACCCAGTACTTC CASTGDRQETQYF TRBV2 TRBD1 once TRBJ2-5
TGTGCCAGCAGTTACTCGGGGGGGACTGAAGCTTTCTTT CASSYSGGTEAFF TRBV6-2/TRBV6-3 . . TRBJ1-1
TGTGCCAGCAGCCAGGGCCTAGCGGGAGGAAAGTTTAGTGAGCAGTTCTTC CASSQGLAGGKFSEQFF TRBV7-3 TRBD2 . TRBJ2-1
TGCGCCAGCAGCCAAAAAGGGGAGAACACTGAAGCTTTCTTT CASSQKGENTEAFF TRBV4-1 . . TRBJ1-1
TGTGCCAGCAGCCGAGACAGGGGCGGCACTGAAGCTTTCTTT CASSRDRGGTEAFF TRBV7-9 TRBD1 . TRBJ1-1
TGTGCCAGCAGACAGGGGACTAGTGCCGGGGAGCTGTTTTTT CASRQGTSAGELFF TRBV11-2 . few TRBJ2-2
TGCGCCAATGGACAGGGAGGTGGCACTGAAGCTTTCTTT CANGQGGGTEAFF TRBV10-1 TRBD1 . TRBJ1-1
TGTGCCAGCAGTTTGGGGGGTAACGCCGGGGAGCTGTTTTTT CASSLGGNAGELFF TRBV28 . . TRBJ2-2
TGTGCCTGGAGTGTTACAGCCTACGAGCAGTACTTC CAWSVTAYEQYF TRBV30 . . TRBJ2-7
TGTGCCAGTAGACCAGACAGGGCCTATAGCAATCAGCCCCAGCATTTT CASRPDRAYSNQPQHF TRBV19 TRBD1 . TRBJ1-5
TGTGCCAGCAGCCGGGGGTCGTACGAGCAGTACTTC CASSRGSYEQYF TRBV28 . few TRBJ2-7
TGTGCCAGCAGTGGTACACATGAAAAACTGTTTTTT CASSGTHEKLFF TRBV12-3/TRBV12-4 . . TRBJ1-4
TGTGCCAGCAAGGAGGGAGTCTTGAAAGAGCAGTACTTC CASKEGVLKEQYF TRBV28 . . TRBJ2-7
TGCGCCAGCAGTGACAAGGGGGCCAACATGAGGGGCGATGAGCAGTTCTTC CASSDKGANMRGDEQFF TRBV10-1 TRBD1 . TRBJ2-1
TGTGCCAGCAGTTTAACAGGGACAGGGGCTGATCAGCCCCAGCATTTT CASSLTGTGADQPQHF TRBV27 TRBD1 . TRBJ1-5
TGCGCCAGCAGCCAAGCTCCTCTCCGGACAGCTAGCAATCAGCCCCAGCATTTT CASSQAPLRTASNQPQHF TRBV4-3 . . TRBJ1-5
TGTGCCAGCAGAGGTTCTTGGCGTCAGAGAGGGGAGACCCAGTACTTC CASRGSWRQRGETQYF TRBV21-1 . . TRBJ2-5
TGTGCCAGCAGCTCCACTACAGGGGGCATAAATCGGGCCAATGAGCAGTTCTTC CASSSTTGGINRANEQFF TRBV7-6 TRBD1 once TRBJ2-1
TGTGCCAGCAGCAAACCCAGGCAGACAGGGCTATGCGGGAGGGCCGGGACCCAGTACTTC CASSKPRQTGLCGRAGTQYF TRBV21-1 . . TRBJ2-5
TGTGCCAGCAGCAAGGGCAGGGCCGGCGAAAAACTGTTTTTT CASSKGRAGEKLFF TRBV21-1 . . TRBJ1-4
TGTGCCAGCAGTGAAACAGGGGATTCACCCCTCCACTTT CASSETGDSPLHF TRBV6-4 TRBD1 . TRBJ1-6
TGCGCCAGCAGCTTGGCCCAGGGGGCGATAAACTATGGCTACACCTTC CASSLAQGAINYGYTF TRBV5-1 TRBD1 . TRBJ1-2
TGTGCCAGCAGGGCACAGGGGTACAGCACAGATACGCAGTATTTT CASRAQGYSTDTQYF TRBV28 TRBD1 . TRBJ2-3
TGTGCCTGGAGGGAGAGCGGGAGCTCCTACAATGAGCAGTTCTTC CAWRESGSSYNEQFF TRBV30 TRBD2 . TRBJ2-1
TGTGCCAGCCGTTTGAACACTGAAGCTTTCTTT CASRLNTEAFF TRBV11-1 . . TRBJ1-1